This T cell receptor beta chain was recovered during a study of tumor-infiltrating lymphocytes in primary liver carcinoma (TCRdb year 2017). For context, the study as a whole: Between late 2015 and early 2016, 4 or 5 patients in China with histopathologically diagnosed primary liver carcinoma had surgical resection. Hepatocellular carcinoma (four) or combined HCC and intrahepatic cholangiocarcinoma (one) was present in the five patients, who were three men and two women aged 30 to 69 years. Tumors of the five patients were stage T1-T3 N0M0 with maximum diameters of roughly 4.2 to 11 cm. Each sample produced roughly 3.5 to 8 million productive TCRbeta reads, and read depth showed no significant difference between tissue types. For each liver tumor, the study sampled five regions along with adjacent normal tissue and blood, and applied TCRbeta repertoire sequencing, expression microarrays and whole-exome sequencing. A total of about 35 specimens from 5 patients went through TCRbeta repertoire sequencing, namely 25 tumor regions, 5 adjacent noncancerous liver tissues and 5 peripheral blood samples. Reproducibility between technical replicate repertoires was high, with correlation coefficients above 0.95 and mean shared-clone rates roughly 0.87.

Blood RNA was extracted from unsorted whole blood using TRIzol reagent, and germline DNA was obtained with the DNeasy Blood & Tissue kit. Chronic HBV infection was present in the patients, and the patients were treatment-naive at sampling. Before surgery, approximately 3.8 milliliters of peripheral blood were collected into K2EDTA tubes. General study outcomes and caveats: Bulk unsorted samples precluded comparing CD4+ and CD8+ T cell repertoires. Because only the TCR beta chain was sequenced and unpaired alpha chains were not captured, true repertoire diversity is likely underestimated. Repertoire overlap was higher between tumor regions (mean approximately 36%) than tumor-adjacent (around 17%) or tumor-blood (approximately 14%) pairs, consistent with antigen-driven expansion. The top 250 clones made up a significantly larger repertoire fraction in tumors than in blood (p = 0.039). The study included only five patients, and the authors note findings should be validated in a larger study.

In regard to this clonotype: Its antigen has not been determined. In this CDR3 the conserved last residue, phenylalanine or tryptophan, is missing, so a read error is likely.

V and J are truncated by 5 bases and 2 bases respectively, leaving an intervening sequence of 16 bases. With termini counted, the CDR3 has 15 amino acids. Of the read, only the CDR3 DNA is kept; its 45 bases are in frame from base 1. CDR1 and CDR2 were assigned from the germline V gene as SGHAT and FQNNGV. A constant-region primer and ProtoScript II reverse transcriptase were used to reverse-transcribe TCRbeta-specific cDNA from approximately 450 ng total RNA. Three nested multiplex PCR rounds, following a slightly modified ARM-PCR procedure, were used to build the TCRbeta libraries. Each of the first two PCR rounds ran for approximately 10 cycles and used multiplex TRBV1-TRBV30 forward primers together with a Cbeta reverse primer. A final 25-cycle PCR with Deep VentR polymerase added sample barcodes and Illumina adapters. Amplicons of 200-500 bp were gel-purified with a QIAquick gel extraction kit before sequencing. The TCRbeta amplicons were sequenced with 250-bp paired-end reads on an Illumina HiSeq 2500. In the original analysis: Reads were quality-trimmed with Trimmomatic v0.33, and paired reads were merged with FLASH v1.2.11 to recover full CDR3 sequences. V, D and J germline segments were assigned to the rearranged TCRbeta sequences using MiGEC v1.2.1b. Clonotype statistics, along with Shannon-Wiener diversity indices, were calculated using VDJtools v1.0.0. To cut down on sampling bias, every analysis after diversity analysis relied on just the 250 most abundant clonotypes from each sample. The raw public reads went through TCRdb reprocessing: fastp at Q25, MiXCR clone calling, in-frame beta chains kept. Identical CDR3 proteins give one entry, which carries the most common genes and DNA. The V and J calls reflect TCRdb's pipeline rather than the authors' work. In this sample the table shows about 200,000 distinct CDR3 sequences, almost 65% of which occur a single time. Together, the top ten hold roughly 7% of the sample.

This TCR came from a woman in her sixties with primary liver carcinoma and hepatitis B virus infection. Sequencing was performed on peripheral blood. This chain joins TRBV11-2 to TRBJ2-7, with TRBD2 as a weak D call on 5 bases. CDR3 protein: CASSDWRAAPYEQYI. The DNA sequence follows: TGTGCCAGCAGCGACTGGCGGGCGGCCCCCTACGAGCAGTACATC.